A selection of T cell receptor beta chains follows, all from one sample in a study of T cell repertoires in cytomegalovirus infection. No antigen has been identified for these receptors. TCRdb processed the reads anew with MiXCR; each CDR3 protein has one entry. The repertoire holds 550,000 to 850,000 distinct CDR3 sequences, 33% seen once, with roughly 20% in the top ten. Here the sequenced sample was cultured PBMCs, taken from culture after CMV antigen stimulation. The receptors were gathered from a human donor in good health (CMV status not recorded). Some clones in this sample may be carry-over from other donors' samples. The CDR3 runs from the conserved cysteine through the conserved F or W. The order of the fields is clone size, D gene, J gene, V gene, CDR3 DNA, CDR3 protein. D genes are given only for firm matches. Size tells how often a clone was seen (once, few, many) or the class of an expanded clone, and some rows leave it out.

NA,NA,TRBJ2-1,TRBV18,TGTGCCAGCTCACCTCTACCTCCAGGACACAATGAGCAGTTCTTC,CASSPLPPGHNEQFF
few,NA,TRBJ2-6,TRBV6-1,TGTGCCAGCAGTCCCCTTGGTGGGACTGGGGCCAACGTCCTGACTTTC,CASSPLGGTGANVLTF
NA,TRBD1,TRBJ1-1,TRBV27,TGTGCCAGCAGTTTAGGGGACAGTCTCATGAACACTGAAGCTTTCTTT,CASSLGDSLMNTEAFF
NA,NA,TRBJ1-5,TRBV20-1,TGCAGTGCCCGACTTAACGGGACATACAAGCCCCAGCATTTT,CSARLNGTYKPQHF
once,NA,TRBJ2-7,TRBV3-1,TGTGCCAGCAGCCAGTTTGCTAGCGTTCATTTCGAGCAGTACTTC,CASSQFASVHFEQYF
NA,TRBD1,TRBJ2-3,TRBV5-4,TGTGCCAGCAGGGTGGGGGACAGGGTCAGTAGCACAGATACGCAGTATTTT,CASRVGDRVSSTDTQYF
NA,TRBD2,TRBJ2-1,TRBV3-1,TGTGCCAGCAGCCAAGTCACTTTGCGGGGGATCTACAATGAGCAGTTCTTC,CASSQVTLRGIYNEQFF
many,NA,TRBJ1-3,TRBV7-2,TGTGCCAGCAGCTCGCAAGGCCCCGGGGGAAACACCATATATTTT,CASSSQGPGGNTIYF
few,NA,TRBJ2-3,TRBV10-3,TGTGCCATCAGTGAGGTCGCTAGAAGTACGCAGTATTTT,CAISEVARSTQYF
many,TRBD2,TRBJ2-1,TRBV7-2,TGTGCCAGCAGCTTATATCGACTAGCGGGAGGGGGGTACAATGAGCAGTTCTTC,CASSLYRLAGGGYNEQFF
many,NA,TRBJ2-5,TRBV7-9,TGTGCCAGCAGCCCCGGAGCCCAGTACTTC,CASSPGAQYF
few,TRBD2,TRBJ2-5,TRBV7-2,TGTGCCAGCACGGTGCGGGGGGTTCCGGGAGAGACCCAGTACTTC,CASTVRGVPGETQYF
few,NA,TRBJ2-2,TRBV6-5,TGTGCCAGCAGTTACAGACGGATCACCGGGGAGCTGTTTTTT,CASSYRRITGELFF
NA,NA,TRBJ2-2,TRBV6-6,TGTGCCAGCAGTTATGACAGAACGAACACCGGGGAGCTGTTTTTT,CASSYDRTNTGELFF
NA,NA,TRBJ2-1,TRBV7-2,TGTGCCAGCAGCTTAACAGCTTCCAATGAGCAGTTCTTC,CASSLTASNEQFF
few,NA,TRBJ2-3,TRBV7-8,TGTGCCAGCAGCAGGGGGATTAGCACAGATACGCAGTATTTT,CASSRGISTDTQYF
many,NA,TRBJ2-3,TRBV7-8,TGTGCCAGCAGCTTAGGGGGAGGATCAGATACGCAGTATTTT,CASSLGGGSDTQYF
few,TRBD1,TRBJ1-2,TRBV11-2,TGTGCCAGCAGCGCAAGGACAGGGGAGGGAAACTATGGCTACACCTTC,CASSARTGEGNYGYTF
once,TRBD1,TRBJ2-5,TRBV9,TGTGCCAGCAGCGTAGCTGGACAGGGTACGAGGGAGACCCAGTACTTC,CASSVAGQGTRETQYF
NA,NA,TRBJ2-5,TRBV6-1,TGTGCCAGCAGTGGACTAGTGCGCGAGACCCAGTACTTC,CASSGLVRETQYF
few,TRBD2,TRBJ2-5,TRBV4-1,TGCGCCAGCAGCCAAGTTGGTAGCGGGCGACGGCGGGAGACCCAGTACTTC,CASSQVGSGRRRETQYF
many,NA,TRBJ2-7,TRBV7-9,TGTGCCAGCAGCCCCCGGGAGACCGCCTACGAGCAGTACTTC,CASSPRETAYEQYF
few,NA,TRBJ1-6,TRBV28,TGTGCCAGCTCCCCAGGGTATCGTTCACCCCTCCACTTT,CASSPGYRSPLHF
NA,TRBD2,TRBJ2-5,TRBV9,TGTGCCAGCAGCGCCGGAGGTAGCGGGGGAGAGACCCAGTACTTC,CASSAGGSGGETQYF
NA,TRBD2,TRBJ2-1,TRBV10-3,TGTGCCATCGAGACTAGCGGCAACAATGAGCAGTTCTTC,CAIETSGNNEQFF
NA,NA,TRBJ1-2,TRBV15,TGTGCCACCAGCAGAGGGGTGGGAGCAACCCCCTATGGCTACACCTTC,CATSRGVGATPYGYTF
NA,TRBD2,TRBJ2-5,TRBV12-3/TRBV12-4,TGTGCCAGCAGTGGGTCCCCGGGACTAGCGGAAACGCTACCGCCCCTCCAAGAGACCCAGTACTTC,CASSGSPGLAETLPPLQETQYF
NA,TRBD1,TRBJ2-1,TRBV6-2/TRBV6-3,TGTGCCAGCAGTTACTCGGGGACAGGGGGCTACAATGAGCAGTTCTTC,CASSYSGTGGYNEQFF
few,NA,TRBJ2-5,TRBV2,TGTGCCAGCAGTTACAGCAAAGAGACCCAGTACTTC,CASSYSKETQYF
few,NA,TRBJ1-4,TRBV15,TGTGCCACCAGCGGTACCGGGTTACCTAATGAAAAACTGTTTTTT,CATSGTGLPNEKLFF
NA,NA,TRBJ2-3,TRBV20-1,TGCAGTGCTAGAGGGGGGGGCGGAGGGGGGACAGATACGCAGTATTTT,CSARGGGGGGTDTQYF
NA,TRBD1,TRBJ1-5,TRBV19,TGTGCCAGTAGTATCCGGGACAGGGGGTTAAGCAATCAGCCCCAGCATTTT,CASSIRDRGLSNQPQHF
NA,TRBD1,TRBJ1-5,TRBV6-6,TGTGCCAGCAGTCCCGGACAGGGGGCGAGCAATCAGCCCCAGCATTTT,CASSPGQGASNQPQHF
few,TRBD2,TRBJ2-7,TRBV28,TGTGCCAGCAGTTTATTGACTAGCGGCCGAGGCGAGCAGTACTTC,CASSLLTSGRGEQYF
few,NA,TRBJ1-4,TRBV15,TGTGCCACCAGCAGAGTCCTAAATGAAAAACTGTTTTTT,CATSRVLNEKLFF
NA,NA,TRBJ2-7,TRBV20-1,TGCAGTGCTAGAGGTGCCGAGGGGCGGCCCTACGAGCAGTACTTC,CSARGAEGRPYEQYF
NA,NA,TRBJ1-2,TRBV5-5,TGTGCCAGCAGCACTGGCCCAGGGGACTTCTATGGCTACACCTTC,CASSTGPGDFYGYTF
NA,NA,TRBJ2-2,TRBV12-3/TRBV12-4,TGTGCCAGCACACAGGCATATCACGGGGAGCTGTTTTTT,CASTQAYHGELFF
NA,NA,TRBJ2-7,TRBV7-2,TGTGCCAGCAGCTACGGGACTTTTCTTGAGCAGTACTTC,CASSYGTFLEQYF
many,NA,TRBJ1-1,TRBV12-3/TRBV12-4,TGTGCCAGCAGTTTAAATAGGGAAACTGAAGCTTTCTTT,CASSLNRETEAFF
NA,TRBD2,TRBJ2-3,TRBV20-1,TGCAGTGCTACCGATCCCGGGACTAGCGCGACAGATACGCAGTATTTT,CSATDPGTSATDTQYF
NA,NA,TRBJ1-6,TRBV12-3/TRBV12-4,TGTGCCAGCAGTTTACGGGCCCATGGTGGGAATTCACCCCTCCACTTT,CASSLRAHGGNSPLHF
NA,NA,TRBJ2-1,TRBV20-1,TGCAGTGCTAGAGCGGGCTTCTACAATGAGCAGTTCTTC,CSARAGFYNEQFF
few,TRBD2,TRBJ2-1,TRBV7-2,TGTGCCAGCAGCTCTAGTCCCACTAGCGGAGCGGGGAGTGAGCAGTTCTTC,CASSSSPTSGAGSEQFF
few,NA,TRBJ2-1,TRBV7-2,TGTGCCAGCAGCTTTATTGGGGGGCCGTATGAGCAGTTCTTC,CASSFIGGPYEQFF
many,NA,TRBJ2-1,TRBV7-2,TGTGCCAGCAGCTTAGGTGGGAGTCTGACTTACAATGAGCAGTTCTTC,CASSLGGSLTYNEQFF
few,NA,TRBJ1-5,TRBV28,TGTGCCAGTGGGGGTACCAATCAGCCCCAGCATTTT,CASGGTNQPQHF
NA,NA,TRBJ1-2,TRBV6-6,TGTGCCAGCAGTTACGGGACACGGGAGTATGGCTACACCTTC,CASSYGTREYGYTF
NA,NA,TRBJ1-3,TRBV7-6,TGTGCCAGCAGCTTAAGACCCGGGAGCGGAAACACCATATATTTT,CASSLRPGSGNTIYF
once,NA,TRBJ2-5,TRBV6-2/TRBV6-3,TGTGCCAGCAGCCCCACGTGGGGGGAAGAGACCCAGTACTTC,CASSPTWGEETQYF
NA,TRBD2,TRBJ2-1,TRBV5-4,TGTGCCAGCAGCTTGAGACTAGCGGGAGTGGAAGAGCAGTTCTTC,CASSLRLAGVEEQFF